These T cell receptor beta chains were read from a single sample in a study of CD8+ T cells in alopecia areata. Libraries were prepared by immunoSEQ multiplex PCR; TCRdb keeps only in-frame clonotypes and omits some of them. The sample has approximately 210,000 clones, 66% seen once. The specimen was CD4+ T cells sorted from blood, collected at approximately week 42, from a patient treated with tofacitinib. These receptors came from a human donor with alopecia areata. Each CDR3 is given with its conserved first and last residue. Fields, in order: J gene, clone size, D gene, V gene, CDR3 DNA, CDR3 protein. D genes are given only for firm matches. The listing skips clone size in some rows; elsewhere it reads once, few, many or a size class.

J gene: TRBJ2-7
clone size: NA
D gene: TRBD1
V gene: TRBV29-1
CDR3 DNA: TGCAGCGTAAAAGGACAGGGGACGACGTTATCAACCTCGTTTACCTACGAGCAGTACTTC
CDR3 protein: CSVKGQGTTLSTSFTYEQYF

J gene: TRBJ1-1
clone size: few
D gene: NA
V gene: TRBV30
CDR3 DNA: TGTGCCCTACAGGGATACGGTGAAGCTTTCTTT
CDR3 protein: CALQGYGEAFF

J gene: TRBJ1-1
clone size: once
D gene: NA
V gene: TRBV30
CDR3 DNA: TGTGCCTGGAGTGTTCAGGGGACACCTGAAGCTTTCTTT
CDR3 protein: CAWSVQGTPEAFF

J gene: TRBJ2-1
clone size: NA
D gene: NA
V gene: TRBV7-2
CDR3 DNA: TGTGCCAGCAGCTTAGTAGCGGTCAGGAGAAACCCCAATGAGCAGCAGTTCTTC
CDR3 protein: CASSLVAVRRNPNEQQFF

J gene: TRBJ2-3
clone size: NA
D gene: NA
V gene: TRBV7-2
CDR3 DNA: TGTGCCAGCACCCTCAAAGATACGCAGTATTTT
CDR3 protein: CASTLKDTQYF

J gene: TRBJ1-5
clone size: few
D gene: NA
V gene: TRBV29-1
CDR3 DNA: TGCAGCGTTGGGCAAGATCAGCCCCAGCATTTT
CDR3 protein: CSVGQDQPQHF

J gene: TRBJ2-2
clone size: many
D gene: NA
V gene: TRBV11-2
CDR3 DNA: TGTGCCAGCAGCTCTAGCGCCGGGGAGCTGTTTTTT
CDR3 protein: CASSSSAGELFF

J gene: TRBJ2-3
clone size: NA
D gene: NA
V gene: TRBV30
CDR3 DNA: TGTGCCTGGAGTGTACAGGTCTCCCCCACAGATACGCAGTATTTT
CDR3 protein: CAWSVQVSPTDTQYF

J gene: TRBJ2-3
clone size: NA
D gene: NA
V gene: TRBV4-2
CDR3 DNA: TGTGCCAGCAGCCAAGTCCCGGTCGCAGATACGCAGTATTTT
CDR3 protein: CASSQVPVADTQYF

J gene: TRBJ1-1
clone size: few
D gene: NA
V gene: TRBV7-2
CDR3 DNA: TGTGCCAGCAGCTTAAGACAGGACTTTCTCATGAACACTGAAGCTTTCTTT
CDR3 protein: CASSLRQDFLMNTEAFF

J gene: TRBJ2-1
clone size: NA
D gene: NA
V gene: TRBV29-1
CDR3 DNA: TGCAGCGTTGAAGACTCCAATAGGGGGGGCTTCGGAGACAATGAGCAGTTCTTC
CDR3 protein: CSVEDSNRGGFGDNEQFF

J gene: TRBJ2-2
clone size: once
D gene: NA
V gene: TRBV11-3
CDR3 DNA: TGTGCCAGCAGCTCATCAGGGGTCCGGGAGCTGTTTTTT
CDR3 protein: CASSSSGVRELFF

J gene: TRBJ1-5
clone size: once
D gene: TRBD1
V gene: TRBV19
CDR3 DNA: TGTGCCAGTAGGGAGATGACAGGGGGCAATCAGCCCCAGCATTTT
CDR3 protein: CASREMTGGNQPQHF

J gene: TRBJ1-1
clone size: NA
D gene: NA
V gene: TRBV2
CDR3 DNA: TGTGCCAGCAGGGGAACTGAAGCTTTCTTT
CDR3 protein: CASRGTEAFF

J gene: TRBJ2-6
clone size: few
D gene: NA
V gene: TRBV30
CDR3 DNA: TGTGCCTGGAGTCCTGGGACCTCTGGGGCCAACGTCCTGACTTTC
CDR3 protein: CAWSPGTSGANVLTF

J gene: TRBJ2-5
clone size: NA
D gene: NA
V gene: TRBV29-1
CDR3 DNA: TGCAGCGTCCGGGACCGCGAGAATGGGGAGACCCAGTACTTC
CDR3 protein: CSVRDRENGETQYF

J gene: TRBJ2-1
clone size: NA
D gene: TRBD2
V gene: TRBV7-2
CDR3 DNA: TGTGCCAGCAGCGTTAGCGGGGGGCTCAATGAGCAGTTCTTC
CDR3 protein: CASSVSGGLNEQFF

J gene: TRBJ1-6
clone size: NA
D gene: TRBD1
V gene: TRBV6-6
CDR3 DNA: TGTGCCAGCAGTGCCACAGGGGAAGGGTATAATTCACCCCTCCACTTT
CDR3 protein: CASSATGEGYNSPLHF

J gene: TRBJ2-3
clone size: once
D gene: NA
V gene: TRBV7-2
CDR3 DNA: TGTGCCAGCAGCCCCTCGGGTGGGAATACGCAGTATTTT
CDR3 protein: CASSPSGGNTQYF

J gene: TRBJ2-1
clone size: NA
D gene: NA
V gene: TRBV29-1
CDR3 DNA: TGCAGCGTTGCCGGAGGGGTATATGAGCAGTTCTTC
CDR3 protein: CSVAGGVYEQFF

J gene: TRBJ2-1
clone size: NA
D gene: NA
V gene: TRBV7-2
CDR3 DNA: TGTGCCAGCAGCTTAAAACAGTTTAGCTCCTACAATGAGCAGTTCTTC
CDR3 protein: CASSLKQFSSYNEQFF

J gene: TRBJ2-7
clone size: few
D gene: NA
V gene: TRBV7-6
CDR3 DNA: TGTGCCAGCAGCTTAGACACCACCAAGCAGTACTTC
CDR3 protein: CASSLDTTKQYF

J gene: TRBJ2-6
clone size: NA
D gene: TRBD1
V gene: TRBV27
CDR3 DNA: TGTGCCAGCAGTAGGGGACCAGACAGGGTTAGCTCTGGGGCCAACGTCCTGACTTTC
CDR3 protein: CASSRGPDRVSSGANVLTF

J gene: TRBJ2-3
clone size: NA
D gene: NA
V gene: TRBV25-1
CDR3 DNA: TGTGCCAGCAGTGCGGGACTCACAGATACGCAGTATTTT
CDR3 protein: CASSAGLTDTQYF